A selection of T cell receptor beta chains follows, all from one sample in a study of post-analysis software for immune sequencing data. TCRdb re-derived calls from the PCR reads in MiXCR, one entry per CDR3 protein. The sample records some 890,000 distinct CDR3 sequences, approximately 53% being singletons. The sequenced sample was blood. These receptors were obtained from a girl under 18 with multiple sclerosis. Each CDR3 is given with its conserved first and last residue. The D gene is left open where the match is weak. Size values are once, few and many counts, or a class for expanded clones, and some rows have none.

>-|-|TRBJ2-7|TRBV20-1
TGCAGTGCTAGAGATCTACTCCTAGCCTCTGGGTTATACGAGCAGTACTTC
CSARDLLLASGLYEQYF
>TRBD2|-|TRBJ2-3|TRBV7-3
TGTGCCAGCAGCCGTACGGCTAGCGGAACAGATACGCAGTATTTT
CASSRTASGTDTQYF
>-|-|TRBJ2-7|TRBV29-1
TGCAGCGCCGCCGGGACATTAAACGAGCAGTACTTC
CSAAGTLNEQYF
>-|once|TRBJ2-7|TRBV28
TGTGCCAGCAGGGGCTGGGGGGTAGGTATGAACGAGCAGTACTTC
CASRGWGVGMNEQYF
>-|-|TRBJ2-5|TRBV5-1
TGCGCCAGCAGCTTGGGCCGGGACACATTCCAAGAGACCCAGTACTTC
CASSLGRDTFQETQYF
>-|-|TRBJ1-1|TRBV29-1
TGCAGCGTCGACGGATGGGGGGAGGGAGGCACTGAAGCTTTCTTT
CSVDGWGEGGTEAFF
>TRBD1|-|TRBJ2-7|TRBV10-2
TGCGCCAGCAGTGGGGGACAGTACGGGGAGCAGTACTTC
CASSGGQYGEQYF
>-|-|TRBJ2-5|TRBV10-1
TGCGCCAGCAGTGAGTCAAAGGCCGGAGAGACCCAGTACTTC
CASSESKAGETQYF
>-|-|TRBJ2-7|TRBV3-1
TGTGCCAGCAGCCAAGTAAGGCCCTCCTACGAGCAGTACTTC
CASSQVRPSYEQYF
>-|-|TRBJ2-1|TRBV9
TGTGCCAGCAGCGTAGAGGTGAGGGGCAATGAGCAGTTCTTC
CASSVEVRGNEQFF
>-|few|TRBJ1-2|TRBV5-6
TGTGCCAGCAGCCCGGGACTAGTCTATGGCTACACCTTC
CASSPGLVYGYTF
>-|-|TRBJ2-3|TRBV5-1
TGCGCCAGCAGCTGGAGGGACGGAGCGGATACGCAGTATTTT
CASSWRDGADTQYF
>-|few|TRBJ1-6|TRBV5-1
TGCGCCAGCAGCTTGGGAAACGGGATGTGGAGCAGGCCGAATTCACCCCTCCACTTT
CASSLGNGMWSRPNSPLHF
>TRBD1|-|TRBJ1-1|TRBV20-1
TGCAGTGCTAGGGCGACGATACCAGGGGGCTGGGGGAACACTGAAGCTTTCTTT
CSARATIPGGWGNTEAFF
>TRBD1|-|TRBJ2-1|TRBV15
TGTGCCACCAGCCCCCTTTCAGGGACAGGGTACTACGAGCAGTTCTTC
CATSPLSGTGYYEQFF
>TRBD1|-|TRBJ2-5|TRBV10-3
TGTGCCATAGCCACCGGGACAGAAGAGACCCAGTACTTC
CAIATGTEETQYF
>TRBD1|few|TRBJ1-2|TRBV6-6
TGTGCCAGCAGTTACGGGACAGGGGGTGCCTATGGCTACACCTTC
CASSYGTGGAYGYTF
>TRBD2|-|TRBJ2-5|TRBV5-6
TGTGCCAGCATCGTACTAGCGGGGTACCAAGAGACCCAGTACTTC
CASIVLAGYQETQYF
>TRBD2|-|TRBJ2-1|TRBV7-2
TGTGCCAGCAGCTTAAAGAGGAAAGGGAGGGACGATTCCTACAATGAGCAGTTCTTC
CASSLKRKGRDDSYNEQFF
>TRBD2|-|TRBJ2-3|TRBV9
TGTGCCAGCAGCGTAGGTCTAGCGGGACCCACAGATACGCAGTATTTT
CASSVGLAGPTDTQYF
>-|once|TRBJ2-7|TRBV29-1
TGCAGCGTTGGTTCCCTGAACGCGGGCTACGAGCAGTACTTC
CSVGSLNAGYEQYF
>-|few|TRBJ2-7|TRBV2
TGTGCCAGCAGTGAAGGGGGGCAGGGCGCCTACGAGCAGTACTTC
CASSEGGQGAYEQYF
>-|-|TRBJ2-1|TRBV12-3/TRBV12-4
TGTGCCAGCAGTTCACACGCCCGGGACCTAAACAATGAGCAGTTCTTC
CASSSHARDLNNEQFF
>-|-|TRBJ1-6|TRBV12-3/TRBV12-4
TGTGCCAGCAGTTTAGAGCAGGGAGGGAATTCACCCCTCCACTTT
CASSLEQGGNSPLHF
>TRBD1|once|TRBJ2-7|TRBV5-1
TGCGCCAGCAGCGCGCTGGGACAGGGGCTCTACGAGCAGTACTTC
CASSALGQGLYEQYF
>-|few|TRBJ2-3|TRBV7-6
TGTGCCAGCAGCTTAAGTCTGGGAGTACGGCAAGATACGCAGTATTTT
CASSLSLGVRQDTQYF
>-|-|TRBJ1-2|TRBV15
TGTGCCACCAGCAGAATAGCGGGCTATGGCTACACCTTC
CATSRIAGYGYTF
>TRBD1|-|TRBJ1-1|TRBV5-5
TGTGCCAGCAGCCCTGGACAGGGAATCCGGAACACTGAAGCTTTCTTT
CASSPGQGIRNTEAFF
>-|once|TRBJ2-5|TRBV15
TGTGCCACCAGCGGACCGTCGGACCGTCAAGAGACCCAGTACTTC
CATSGPSDRQETQYF
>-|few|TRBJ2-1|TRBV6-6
TGTGCCAGCAGGGCGTCGGGGGAATCTAATGAGCAGTTCTTC
CASRASGESNEQFF
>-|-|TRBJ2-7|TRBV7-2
TGTGCCAGCAGCTTAGGGACAGAGTTCTACGAGCAGTACTTC
CASSLGTEFYEQYF
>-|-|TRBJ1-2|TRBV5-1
TGCGCCAGCAGCTTAGCAGGGACGGGCTACACCTTC
CASSLAGTGYTF
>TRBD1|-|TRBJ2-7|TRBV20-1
TGCAGTGCACGCGGCTTGGGACAGGGCTCCTACGAGCAGTACTTC
CSARGLGQGSYEQYF
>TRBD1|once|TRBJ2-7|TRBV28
TGTGCCAGCAGGAGATACACCGGGACAGCCCCTCCGGACGAGCAGTACTTC
CASRRYTGTAPPDEQYF
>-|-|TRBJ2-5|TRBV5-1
TGCGCCAGCAGCGTAACCGGGACCCAAGAGACCCAGTACTTC
CASSVTGTQETQYF
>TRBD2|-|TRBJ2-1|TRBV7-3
TGTGCCAGCAGCCAAGACTGGCCTAGCGGTTACAATGAGCAGTTCTTC
CASSQDWPSGYNEQFF
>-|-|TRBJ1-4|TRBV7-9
TGTGCCAGCAGCTTAGAAGGCAGGACTGCAACTAATGAAAAACTGTTTTTT
CASSLEGRTATNEKLFF
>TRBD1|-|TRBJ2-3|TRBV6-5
TGTGCCAGCAGTACGACAGGGAAGGCAGATACGCAGTATTTT
CASSTTGKADTQYF
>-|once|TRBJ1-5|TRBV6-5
TGTGCCGGCAGTCAGACAGGACCCAATCAGCCCCAGCATTTT
CAGSQTGPNQPQHF
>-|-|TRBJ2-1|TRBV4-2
TGTGCCAGCAGCCAAGAAGGCGGACCAACCTCCTACAATGAGCAGTTCTTC
CASSQEGGPTSYNEQFF
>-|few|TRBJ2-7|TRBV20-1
TGCAGTGCTAGTCGGTGGGAGGGGGTTAACTCCTACGAGCAGTACTTC
CSASRWEGVNSYEQYF
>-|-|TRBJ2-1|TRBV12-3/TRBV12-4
TGTGCCAGCAGCCGGACTAACAATGAGCAGTTCTTC
CASSRTNNEQFF
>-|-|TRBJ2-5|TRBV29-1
TGCAGCGCTGGGCCGGGACTGACTTACAATGAGCAGTACTTC
CSAGPGLTYNEQYF
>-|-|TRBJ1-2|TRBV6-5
TGTGCCAGCAGTCGGGTCTTCAACTATGGCTACACCTTC
CASSRVFNYGYTF
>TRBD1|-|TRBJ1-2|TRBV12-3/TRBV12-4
TGTGCCAGCAGGACAGGGGGCGCCTTTGGAGGCTACACCTTC
CASRTGGAFGGYTF
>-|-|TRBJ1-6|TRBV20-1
TGCAGTGCGCGCCGTACCGGGACTACTAATTCACCCCTCCACTTT
CSARRTGTTNSPLHF
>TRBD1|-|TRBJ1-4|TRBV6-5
TGTGCCAGCAGGGGACAGGGAAATAATGAAAAACTGTTTTTT
CASRGQGNNEKLFF
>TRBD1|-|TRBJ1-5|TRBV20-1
TGCAGTGCTAGTCAGGGGGACAGAGATCAGCCCCAGCATTTT
CSASQGDRDQPQHF
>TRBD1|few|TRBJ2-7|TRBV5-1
TGCGCCAGCAGCCTCCGGACAGGGCATCCCTACGAGCAGTACTTC
CASSLRTGHPYEQYF
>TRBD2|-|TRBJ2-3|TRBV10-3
TGTGCCATCCGAACTAGCGGGGGGGCCGTTGGCCCTAGCACAGATACGCAGTATTTT
CAIRTSGGAVGPSTDTQYF
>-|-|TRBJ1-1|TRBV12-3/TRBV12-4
TGTGCCAGCAGTTTATATGAGGAAGCTTTCTTT
CASSLYEEAFF
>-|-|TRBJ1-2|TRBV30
TGTGCCTGGAGCGCGGGGAGCTATGGCTACACCTTC
CAWSAGSYGYTF
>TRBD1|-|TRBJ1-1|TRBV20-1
TGCAGTGCTAGAGATTTAGGACAGGGGGCACAAGCTTTCTTT
CSARDLGQGAQAFF